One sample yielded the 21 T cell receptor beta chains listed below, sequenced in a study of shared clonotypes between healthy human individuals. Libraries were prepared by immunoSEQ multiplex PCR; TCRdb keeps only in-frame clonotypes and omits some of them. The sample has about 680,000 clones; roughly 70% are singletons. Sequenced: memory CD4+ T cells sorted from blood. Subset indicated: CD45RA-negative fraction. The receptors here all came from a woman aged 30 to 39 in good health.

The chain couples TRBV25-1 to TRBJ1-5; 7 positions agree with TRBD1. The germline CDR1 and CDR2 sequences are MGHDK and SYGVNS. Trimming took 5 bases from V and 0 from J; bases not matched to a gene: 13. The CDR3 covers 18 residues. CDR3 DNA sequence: TGTGCCAGCAGTAAAGACCGGGACAGACATTATAGCAATCAGCCCCAGCATTTT. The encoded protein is CASSKDRDRHYSNQPQHF. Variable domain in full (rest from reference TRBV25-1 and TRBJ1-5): EADIYQTPRYLVIGTGKKITLECSQTMGHDKMYWYQQDPGMELHLIHYSYGVNSTEKGDLSSESTVSRIRTEHFPLTLESARPSHTSQYLCASSKDRDRHYSNQPQHFGDGTRLSIL.

CDR3 sequence reads: CASRGGTETQYF. CDR3 nucleotides: TGTGCCAGCCGGGGCGGGACGGAGACCCAGTACTTC. The chain has TRBV7-9 and TRBJ2-5; weak D call: TRBD2 (6 bases). V lost 8 bases and J lost 5, with 12 bases in between. The CDR3 extends over 12 amino acids. Germline CDR1 is SEHNR and CDR2 is FQNEAQ (reference sequence).

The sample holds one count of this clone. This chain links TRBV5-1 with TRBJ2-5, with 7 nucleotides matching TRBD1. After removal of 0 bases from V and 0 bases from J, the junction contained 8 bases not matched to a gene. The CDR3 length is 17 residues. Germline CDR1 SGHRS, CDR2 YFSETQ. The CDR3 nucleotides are TGCGCCAGCAGCTTGGGCCAGGGACAGCTAAACCAAGAGACCCAGTACTTC. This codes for CASSLGQGQLNQETQYF.

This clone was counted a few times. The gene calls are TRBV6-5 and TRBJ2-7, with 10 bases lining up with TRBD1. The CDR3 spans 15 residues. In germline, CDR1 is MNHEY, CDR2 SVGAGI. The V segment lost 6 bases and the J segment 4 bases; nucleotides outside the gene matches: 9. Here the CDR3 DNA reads TGTGCCAGCAGATCGATGGGACAGGGGAAATACGAGCAGTACTTC. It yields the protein CASRSMGQGKYEQYF.

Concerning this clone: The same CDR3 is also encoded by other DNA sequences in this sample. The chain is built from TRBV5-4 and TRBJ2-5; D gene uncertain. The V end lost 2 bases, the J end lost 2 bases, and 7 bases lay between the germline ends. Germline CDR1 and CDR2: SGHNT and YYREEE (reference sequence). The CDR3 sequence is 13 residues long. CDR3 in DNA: TGTGCCAGCAGCTTTTCGGGTCAAGAGACCCAGTACTTC. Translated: CASSFSGQETQYF.

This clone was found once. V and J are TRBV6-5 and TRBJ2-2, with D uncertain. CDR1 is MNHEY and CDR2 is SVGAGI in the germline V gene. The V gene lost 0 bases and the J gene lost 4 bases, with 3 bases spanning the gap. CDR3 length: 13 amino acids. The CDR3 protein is CASSYSSTGELFF. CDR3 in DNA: TGTGCCAGCAGTTACTCGAGCACCGGGGAGCTGTTTTTT.

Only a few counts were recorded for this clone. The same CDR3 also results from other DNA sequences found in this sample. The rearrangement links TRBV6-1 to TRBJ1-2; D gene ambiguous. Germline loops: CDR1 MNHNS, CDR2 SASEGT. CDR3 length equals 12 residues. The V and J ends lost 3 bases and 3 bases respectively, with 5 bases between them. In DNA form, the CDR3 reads TGTGCCAGCAGTGATAGGTACTATGGCTACACCTTC. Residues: CASSDRYYGYTF.

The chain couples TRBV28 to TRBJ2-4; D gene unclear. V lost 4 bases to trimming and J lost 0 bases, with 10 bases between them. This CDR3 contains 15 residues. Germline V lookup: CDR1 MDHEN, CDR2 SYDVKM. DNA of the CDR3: TGTGCCAGCAGTTGGGATCGGTTAGCCAAAAACATTCAGTACTTC. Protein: CASSWDRLAKNIQYF.

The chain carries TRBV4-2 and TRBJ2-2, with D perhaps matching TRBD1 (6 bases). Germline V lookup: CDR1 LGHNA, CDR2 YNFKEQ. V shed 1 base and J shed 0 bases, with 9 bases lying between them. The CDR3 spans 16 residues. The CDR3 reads CASSQVRDTNTGELFF. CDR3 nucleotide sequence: TGTGCCAGCAGCCAAGTAAGGGACACGAACACCGGGGAGCTGTTTTTT.

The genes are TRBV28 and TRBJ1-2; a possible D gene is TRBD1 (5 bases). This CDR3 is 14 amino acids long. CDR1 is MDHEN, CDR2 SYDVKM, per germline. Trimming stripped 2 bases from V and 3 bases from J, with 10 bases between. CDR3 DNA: TGTGCCAGCAGTTTAGGGGGTTACGACTATGGCTACACCTTC. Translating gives CASSLGGYDYGYTF.

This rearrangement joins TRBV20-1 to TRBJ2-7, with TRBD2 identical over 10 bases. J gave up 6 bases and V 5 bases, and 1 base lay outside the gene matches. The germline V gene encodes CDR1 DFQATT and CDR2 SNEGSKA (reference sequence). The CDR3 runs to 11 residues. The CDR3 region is CSAGLAVEQYF. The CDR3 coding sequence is TGCAGTGCTGGACTAGCGGTCGAGCAGTACTTC.

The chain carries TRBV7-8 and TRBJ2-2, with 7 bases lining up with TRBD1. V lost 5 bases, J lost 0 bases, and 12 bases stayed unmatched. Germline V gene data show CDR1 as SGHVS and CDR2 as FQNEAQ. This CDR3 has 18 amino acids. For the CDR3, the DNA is TGTGCCAGCAGCCCAAGGGATGGGACAGCCTCGAACACCGGGGAGCTGTTTTTT. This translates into CASSPRDGTASNTGELFF.

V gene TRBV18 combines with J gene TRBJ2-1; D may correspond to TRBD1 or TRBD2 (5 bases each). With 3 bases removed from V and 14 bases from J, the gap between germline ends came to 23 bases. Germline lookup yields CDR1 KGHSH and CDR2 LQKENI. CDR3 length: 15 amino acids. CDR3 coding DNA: TGTGCCAGCTCACCCTTGGACTCGACCGGACGGGGCAAGTTCTTC. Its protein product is CASSPLDSTGRGKFF.

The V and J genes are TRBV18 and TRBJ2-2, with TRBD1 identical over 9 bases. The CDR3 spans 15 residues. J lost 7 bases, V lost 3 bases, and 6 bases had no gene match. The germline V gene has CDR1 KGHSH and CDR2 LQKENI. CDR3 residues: CASSPGTGSIGELFF. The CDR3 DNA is TGTGCCAGCTCACCGGGGACAGGGTCGATCGGGGAGCTGTTTTTT.

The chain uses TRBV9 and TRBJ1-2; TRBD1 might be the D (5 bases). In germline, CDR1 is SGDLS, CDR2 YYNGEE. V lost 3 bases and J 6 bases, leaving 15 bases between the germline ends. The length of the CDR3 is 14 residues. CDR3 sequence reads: CASSATLRGDGYTF. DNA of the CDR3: TGTGCCAGCAGCGCAACGCTTAGGGGAGATGGCTACACCTTC.

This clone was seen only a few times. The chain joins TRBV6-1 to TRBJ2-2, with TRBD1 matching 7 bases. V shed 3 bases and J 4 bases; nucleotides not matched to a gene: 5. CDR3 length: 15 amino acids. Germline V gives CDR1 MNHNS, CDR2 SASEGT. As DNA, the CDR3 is TGTGCCAGCAGTGAGGGGACAGCTATCACCGGGGAGCTGTTTTTT. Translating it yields CASSEGTAITGELFF.

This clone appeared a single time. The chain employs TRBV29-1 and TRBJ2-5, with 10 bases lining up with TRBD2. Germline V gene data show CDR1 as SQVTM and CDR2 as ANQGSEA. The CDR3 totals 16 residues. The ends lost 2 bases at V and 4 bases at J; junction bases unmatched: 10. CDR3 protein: CSVEKREGFLRETQYF. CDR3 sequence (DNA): TGCAGCGTTGAAAAGCGGGAGGGCTTCCTAAGAGAGACCCAGTACTTC.

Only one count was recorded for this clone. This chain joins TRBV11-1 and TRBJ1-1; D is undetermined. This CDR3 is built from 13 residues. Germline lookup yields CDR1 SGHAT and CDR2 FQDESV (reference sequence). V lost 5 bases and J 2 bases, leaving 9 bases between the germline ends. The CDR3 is CASSRGRNTEAFF. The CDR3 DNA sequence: TGTGCCAGCAGCCGCGGCAGAAACACTGAAGCTTTCTTT. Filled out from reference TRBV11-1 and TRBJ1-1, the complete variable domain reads EAEVAQSPRYKITEKSQAVAFWCDPISGHATLYWYRQILGQGPELLVQFQDESVVDDSQLPKDRFSAERLKGVDSTLKIQPAELGDSAMYLCASSRGRNTEAFFGQGTRLTVV.

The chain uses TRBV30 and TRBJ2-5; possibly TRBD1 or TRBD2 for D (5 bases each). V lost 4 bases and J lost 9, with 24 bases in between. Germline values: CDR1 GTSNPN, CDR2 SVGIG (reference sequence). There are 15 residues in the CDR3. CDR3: CAWNPPRGPQAPQYF. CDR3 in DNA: TGTGCCTGGAACCCGCCTCGGGGACCTCAAGCTCCCCAGTACTTC.

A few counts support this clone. The CDR3 nucleotides read TGTGCCAGCAGACTGAATGGAGCGGTTCAGCCCCAGCATTTT. Translated, it gives CASRLNGAVQPQHF. The chain links TRBV28 to TRBJ1-5; no firm D call. Germline V gene sequence: CDR1 MDHEN, CDR2 SYDVKM. V lost 6 bases and J lost 6, with 15 bases in between. The CDR3 is made up of 14 amino acids.

Here the CDR3 DNA reads TGTGCCAGCAGCGTAGCTAGGCCTCCCGATCGGAGCACAGATACGCAGTATTTT. Translation gives CASSVARPPDRSTDTQYF. V and J are TRBV9 and TRBJ2-3; D ambiguous. The length of the CDR3 is 18 residues. Germline V gene sequence: CDR1 SGDLS, CDR2 YYNGEE. The ends were cut back, 0 bases at V and 0 bases at J, with 17 bases in the middle.